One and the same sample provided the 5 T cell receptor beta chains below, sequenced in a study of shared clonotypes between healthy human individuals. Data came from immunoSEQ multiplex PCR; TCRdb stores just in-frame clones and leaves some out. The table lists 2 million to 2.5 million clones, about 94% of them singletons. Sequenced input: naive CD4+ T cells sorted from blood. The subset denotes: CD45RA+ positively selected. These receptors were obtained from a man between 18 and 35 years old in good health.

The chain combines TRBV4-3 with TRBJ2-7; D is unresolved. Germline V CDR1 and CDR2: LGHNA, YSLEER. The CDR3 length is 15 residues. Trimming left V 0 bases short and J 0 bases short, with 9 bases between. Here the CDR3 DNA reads TGCGCCAGCAGCCAAGATTCGGCGGCCTCCTACGAGCAGTACTTC. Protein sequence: CASSQDSAASYEQYF.

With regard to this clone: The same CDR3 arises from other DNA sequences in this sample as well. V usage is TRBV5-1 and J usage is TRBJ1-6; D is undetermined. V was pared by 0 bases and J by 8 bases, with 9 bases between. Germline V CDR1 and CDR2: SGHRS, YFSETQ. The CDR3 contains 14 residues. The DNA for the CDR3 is TGCGCCAGCAGCTTGGGTGGAAAAGATTCACCCCTCCACTTT. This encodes CASSLGGKDSPLHF.

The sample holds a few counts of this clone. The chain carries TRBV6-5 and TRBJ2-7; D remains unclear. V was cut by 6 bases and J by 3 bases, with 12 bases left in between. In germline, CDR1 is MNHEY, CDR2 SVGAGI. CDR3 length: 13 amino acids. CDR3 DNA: TGTGCCAGCAGGGACGCCCTGAACTACGAGCAGTACTTC. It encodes CASRDALNYEQYF.

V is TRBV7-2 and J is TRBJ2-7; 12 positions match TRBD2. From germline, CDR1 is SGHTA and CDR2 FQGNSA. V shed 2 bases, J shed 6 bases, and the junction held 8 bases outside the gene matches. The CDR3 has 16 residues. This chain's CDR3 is CASSLNSRLAGVEQYF. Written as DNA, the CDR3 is TGTGCCAGCAGCTTAAATAGCAGACTAGCGGGAGTCGAGCAGTACTTC.

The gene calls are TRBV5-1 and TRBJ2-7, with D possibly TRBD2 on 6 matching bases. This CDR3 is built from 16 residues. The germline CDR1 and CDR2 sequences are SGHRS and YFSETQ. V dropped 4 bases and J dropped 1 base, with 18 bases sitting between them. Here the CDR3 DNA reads TGCGCCAGCAGCCCGTACACAGGACGGGGGTCCTACGAGCAGTACTTC. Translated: CASSPYTGRGSYEQYF.